These 26 T cell receptor beta chains share one sample of origin, sequenced in a study of cytomegalovirus exposure and HLA in healthy donors. Both 60 Vbeta primers and 13 Jbeta primers went into the PCR. This table comes from immunoSEQ multiplex PCR, and its TCRdb copy is limited to in-frame clones, with some not included. The sample lists 85,000 to 130,000 clones, about two thirds seen once, with less than 0.95% in the top ten. The specimen sequenced was PBMCs. These receptors originate from a boy aged 10-17 years in good health and CMV-seronegative.

The rearrangement uses TRBV20-1 and TRBJ1-1; TRBD1 matches 8 bases. Germline lookup yields CDR1 DFQATT and CDR2 SNEGSKA (reference sequence). This CDR3 is 11 amino acids long. In nucleotides, the CDR3 is TGCAGGGTGGACAGGGCCACTGAAGCTTTCTTT. This codes for CRVDRATEAFF.

A few counts support this clone. The rearrangement joins TRBV4-2 to TRBJ2-1; 13 bases match TRBD2. Germline CDR1 reads LGHNA; CDR2 reads YNFKEQ. The V gene end was trimmed by 5 bases and the J gene end by 3 bases; junction bases not matched to a gene: 13. CDR3 length: 19 residues. CDR3 in DNA: TGTGCCAGCAGCACGTGGACTAGCGGGGGCCAAAGACACTACAATGAGCAGTTCTTC. It is translated as CASSTWTSGGQRHYNEQFF.

This clone occurred a few times. This chain joins TRBV19 and TRBJ1-1, with TRBD1 matching over 9 bases. The CDR3 is made up of 14 amino acids. V shed 10 bases and J 4 bases; nucleotides not matched to a gene: 10. Germline V gene data show CDR1 as LNHDA and CDR2 as SQIVND (reference sequence). CDR3 in DNA: TGTGCCACCCTGCCGGGACAGGGAACCACTGAAGCTTTCTTT. Translated, it gives CATLPGQGTTEAFF.

V is TRBV5-6 and J is TRBJ1-2; TRBD1 matches 7 bases. CDR1 and CDR2 from the germline V gene are SGHDT and YYEEEE. The CDR3 extends over 14 amino acids. V lost 7 bases and J lost 4; bases outside the gene matches: 10. CDR3: CASVRTGDSYGYTF. CDR3 bases: TGTGCCAGCGTACGTACAGGGGATTCCTATGGCTACACCTTC.

This clone was seen a single time. The V and J genes are TRBV5-5 and TRBJ1-6, with D perhaps matching TRBD1 (5 bases). In germline, CDR1 is SGHKS, CDR2 YYEKEE (reference sequence). This CDR3 is built from 13 residues. V lost 7 bases and J 13 bases, leaving 18 bases between the germline ends. CDR3 sequence (DNA): TGTGCCAGCCGGGCCTATGACAGCCAGCCCCTCCACTTT. It specifies CASRAYDSQPLHF.

A few counts support this clone. This chain uses TRBV28 with TRBJ1-1; D remains unclear. Germline-derived CDR1 and CDR2 are MDHEN and SYDVKM. This CDR3 has 12 residues. V shed 7 bases and J shed 11 bases, with 17 bases lying between them. The CDR3 sequence is CASTLDPAGAFF. The CDR3 DNA reads as TGTGCCAGCACCCTTGACCCCGCGGGGGCTTTCTTT.

The J gene is TRBJ2-7, the V gene TRBV7-7, with TRBD1 identical over 12 bases. CDR3 length: 15 residues. Germline values: CDR1 SSHAT, CDR2 FNYEAQ (reference sequence). J lost 3 bases, V lost 5 bases, and 5 bases had no gene match. CDR3 region: CASSPGTGGYYEQYF. The CDR3 region has the DNA TGTGCCAGCAGCCCCGGGACAGGGGGCTACTACGAGCAGTACTTC.

This rearrangement joins TRBV6-5 to TRBJ1-6, with TRBD1 as a possible D gene (5 bases). The CDR3 is 13 residues long. Trimming cost V 2 bases and J 8 bases, with 7 bases left between them. Germline CDR1 is MNHEY and CDR2 is SVGAGI. The CDR3: CASSYDRYSPLHF. The CDR3 DNA sequence: TGTGCCAGCAGTTACGACAGATATTCACCCCTCCACTTT.

The chain uses TRBV14 and TRBJ2-7; TRBD2 agrees at 10 bases. The germline gives CDR1 SGHDN, CDR2 FVKESK. The CDR3 is 15 residues long. V trimming: 2 bases; J trimming: 2 bases; junction bases outside the gene matches: 3. CDR3 sequence reads: CASSQSSGGAYEQYF. CDR3 nucleotides: TGTGCCAGCAGCCAATCAAGCGGGGGGGCCTACGAGCAGTACTTC.

The V and J genes are TRBV5-1 and TRBJ2-5; 10 nucleotides agree with TRBD2. The germline CDR1 and CDR2 sequences are SGHRS and YFSETQ. The CDR3 loop spans 17 amino acids. With 2 bases clipped from V and 2 bases from J, the junction kept 9 bases outside the gene matches. The CDR3 nucleotides are TGCGCCAGCAGCTTCAAAAGAGCGGGGGGGCCTCAAGAGACCCAGTACTTC. It codes for CASSFKRAGGPQETQYF.

This chain uses TRBV6-5 with TRBJ2-3, with 7 nucleotides matching TRBD2. The trim removed 7 bases at V and 4 bases at J, leaving 11 bases unmatched. CDR3 length: 15 amino acids. Per the germline V gene, CDR1 is MNHEY and CDR2 is SVGAGI. The CDR3 bases are TGTGCCAGCACCCCAACGCCGGGGAGGGCAGATACGCAGTATTTT. It specifies CASTPTPGRADTQYF.

This chain connects TRBV6-6 to TRBJ1-2, with 8 bases identical to TRBD1. Germline V gives CDR1 MNHNY, CDR2 SVGAGI (reference sequence). Trimming cost V 3 bases and J 2 bases; bases outside gene matches: 5. The CDR3 sequence is 15 residues long. The CDR3 loop reads CASSYPGTGNYGYTF. In DNA form, the CDR3 reads TGTGCCAGCAGTTATCCCGGGACAGGCAACTATGGCTACACCTTC.

The chain carries TRBV5-1 and TRBJ1-1; TRBD1 might be the D (6 bases). In germline, CDR1 is SGHRS, CDR2 YFSETQ. The CDR3 contains 14 residues. V lost 3 bases and J lost 7, with 16 bases in between. The CDR3 DNA reads TGCGCCAGCAGCTATACAGGGAAGGAGGTTGAAGCTTTCTTT. Its protein product is CASSYTGKEVEAFF. The entire variable domain, with the rest obtained from reference TRBV5-1 and TRBJ1-1, is as follows: KAGVTQTPRYLIKTRGQQVTLSCSPISGHRSVSWYQQTPGQGLQFLFEYFSETQRNKGNFPGRFSGRQFSNSRSEMNVSTLELGDSALYLCASSYTGKEVEAFFGQGTRLTVV.

This clone occurred once. The V call is TRBV6-1, the J call TRBJ2-7, with a weak D call TRBD2 (6 bases). CDR3 length equals 13 residues. V lost 6 bases and J 9 bases, leaving 18 bases between the germline ends. Germline CDR1 MNHNS, CDR2 SASEGT. CDR3 in amino acids: CASRLGTARGQYF. In DNA form, the CDR3 reads TGTGCCAGCAGGCTCGGGACGGCGCGGGGGCAGTACTTC.

This chain links TRBV29-1 with TRBJ1-2; tentative D call: TRBD1 (5 bases). The CDR3 runs 13 residues. CDR1 is SQVTM, CDR2 ANQGSEA, per germline. Trimming removed 4 bases at V and 2 bases at J, with 11 bases between. The CDR3 sequence is CSVGATDNYGYTF. The CDR3, as DNA: TGCAGCGTTGGCGCGACAGACAACTATGGCTACACCTTC.

The chain employs TRBV9 and TRBJ2-5; TRBD2 might be the D (7 bases). Germline V CDR1 and CDR2: SGDLS, YYNGEE. V was shortened by 4 bases and J by 4 bases, with 23 bases between the two germline ends. CDR3 size: 17 residues. DNA of the CDR3: TGTGCCAGCAGCCCAGGGGACTATCCCGGGTATAGAGAGACCCAGTACTTC. Protein product: CASSPGDYPGYRETQYF.

The chain links TRBV27 to TRBJ2-1; 14 bases agree with TRBD2. CDR1 and CDR2 from the germline V gene are MNHEY and SMNVEV (reference sequence). The CDR3 has 17 amino acids. Trimming at V came to 7 bases and at J to 3 bases, leaving 8 bases not matched to a gene. CDR3 residues: CASTTRLAGGFYNEQFF. DNA for the CDR3: TGTGCCAGCACAACCCGACTAGCGGGAGGGTTCTACAATGAGCAGTTCTTC.

The CDR3 reads CASSDLGENTEAFF. The CDR3 DNA reads TGTGCCAGCAGTGATCTAGGGGAGAACACTGAAGCTTTCTTT. The chain has TRBV28 and TRBJ1-1; a weak D match, TRBD1 (5 bases). This CDR3 is built from 14 residues. V gave up 5 bases and J gave up 1 base, with 11 bases separating them. Germline lookup yields CDR1 MDHEN and CDR2 SYDVKM.

This clone has only one observation. The V call is TRBV7-2, the J call TRBJ1-5; D is perhaps TRBD1 (6 bases). V was pared by 5 bases and J by 6 bases, with 14 bases between. Germline-derived CDR1 and CDR2 are SGHTA and FQGNSA. The CDR3 has 14 residues. CDR3 DNA: TGTGCCAGCAGCATGACAGGTTTGATTCAGCCCCAGCATTTT. It encodes CASSMTGLIQPQHF. Full variable domain (rest looked up from reference TRBV7-2 and TRBJ1-5): GAGVSQSPSNKVTEKGKDVELRCDPISGHTALYWYRQSLGQGLEFLIYFQGNSAPDKSGLPSDRFSAERTGGSVSTLTIQRTQQEDSAVYLCASSMTGLIQPQHFGDGTRLSIL.

This clone was found a few times. The genes are TRBV6-5 and TRBJ1-5; 8 bases align to TRBD1. Germline lookup yields CDR1 MNHEY and CDR2 SVGAGI. V dropped 8 bases and J dropped 1; count of bases not matched to a gene: 4. This CDR3 has 14 residues. DNA of the CDR3: TGTGCCAGCTTCTACAGGGGGAGCAATCAGCCCCAGCATTTT. Protein: CASFYRGSNQPQHF.

J is TRBJ1-5 and V is TRBV4-1, with a weak D call TRBD1 (5 bases). Germline V gene data show CDR1 as MGHRA and CDR2 as YSYEKL. Trimming removed 4 bases at V and 14 bases at J, with 24 bases between. This CDR3 comprises 15 residues. The CDR3 loop is CASSPGYGGVTPKHF. In DNA form, the CDR3 reads TGCGCCAGCAGCCCGGGCTACGGGGGGGTCACCCCAAAGCATTTT.

This clone was detected a few times. This chain uses TRBV9 with TRBJ2-3; D might be TRBD2 (6 bases). The ends were cut back, 3 bases at V and 2 bases at J, with 16 bases in the middle. CDR1 and CDR2 (germline): SGDLS, YYNGEE. This CDR3 spans 16 amino acids. This CDR3 reads CASSGLLASPTDTQYF. CDR3 DNA sequence: TGTGCCAGCAGCGGGTTACTAGCCTCCCCCACAGATACGCAGTATTTT.

The J gene is TRBJ2-1, the V gene TRBV6-5; 7 bases map to TRBD2. The CDR3 totals 13 residues. From germline, CDR1 is MNHEY and CDR2 SVGAGI. After removal of 8 bases from V and 5 bases from J, the junction contained 6 bases not matched to a gene. The CDR3 protein is CASRNSGDNEQFF. CDR3 nucleotides: TGTGCCAGCCGGAACAGCGGGGACAATGAGCAGTTCTTC.

V is TRBV5-6 and J is TRBJ2-1; TRBD2 might be the D (5 bases). Trimming shortened V by 5 bases and J by 8 bases, and 11 bases separated the two germline ends. The CDR3 extends over 12 amino acids. Germline CDR1 reads SGHDT; CDR2 reads YYEEEE. The CDR3 DNA follows: TGTGCCAGCAGTTACCAGGACTATGAGCAGTTCTTC. Residues: CASSYQDYEQFF.

J is TRBJ1-1 and V is TRBV5-1, with a tentative D call TRBD1 (6 bases). The germline CDR1 and CDR2 sequences are SGHRS and YFSETQ. V was clipped by 6 bases and J by 5 bases, with 29 bases between them. The CDR3 loop spans 18 amino acids. CDR3 sequence: CASTTRSPRQNRATEAFF. The CDR3 bases are TGCGCCAGCACCACCCGATCACCTCGACAGAACAGGGCTACTGAAGCTTTCTTT.

This clone was counted a few times. The rearrangement uses TRBV15 and TRBJ2-1; 14 bases are a match to TRBD2. V shed 6 bases and J 4 bases; nucleotides not matched to a gene: 8. The CDR3 is 17 amino acids. CDR1 and CDR2 (germline): LNHNV, YYDKDF (reference sequence). The CDR3 nucleotides read TGTGCCACCAGAAGGACTAGCGGGAGGTGGCCTTACAATGAGCAGTTCTTC. The encoded protein is CATRRTSGRWPYNEQFF.